These T cell receptor beta chains were read from a single sample in a study of blood T cell repertoires in COVID-19. Repertoires were generated with immunoSEQ multiplex PCR, while TCRdb's copy carries only in-frame clones and drops some. The sample records about 77,000 clones, roughly nine tenths being singletons. The sequencing input was peripheral blood. These receptors were collected from an elderly woman with active or convalescent COVID-19. The conserved cysteine and the conserved F or W are not part of the CDR3 here. A D gene is named only where the DNA matches it firmly.

d_call	v_call	j_call	cdr3_aa
NA	TRBV7-9	TRBJ1-2	ASSLGAGPYGYT
TRBD2	TRBV7-3	TRBJ2-3	ASSLGVAGRDTQY
NA	TRBV6-5	TRBJ2-2	ASSYGQYSGELF
TRBD1	TRBV5-6	TRBJ1-3	ASSYDRADGNTIY
TRBD1	TRBV2	TRBJ1-2	ATEGQNYGYT
TRBD1	TRBV9	TRBJ2-2	ASSPRTGENTGELF
NA	TRBV5-1	TRBJ2-2	ASSTGTPVTGELF
TRBD1	TRBV11-3	TRBJ1-5	ASSLPRDRGYYSNQPQH
TRBD1	TRBV14	TRBJ1-2	ASSQDGDRGLGYT
NA	TRBV5-1	TRBJ2-7	ASSTRTAYEQY
TRBD1	TRBV6-1	TRBJ2-2	ASSERRTGNTGELF
NA	TRBV2	TRBJ2-4	ARARQGAKNIQY
TRBD2	TRBV19	TRBJ2-1	ASSIRASGGTHNEQF
TRBD1	TRBV14	TRBJ1-2	ASSQEPQGPDTGYT
TRBD1	TRBV27	TRBJ2-7	ASSFRDSYEQY
TRBD2	TRBV4-3	TRBJ2-3	ASSQDQGLAGRDTQY
TRBD2	TRBV18	TRBJ2-1	ASSPLLAGDYNEQF
TRBD1	TRBV5-4	TRBJ1-2	ASSLGQGTNYGYT
TRBD1	TRBV2	TRBJ1-2	ASSRTGNYGYT
TRBD1	TRBV28	TRBJ1-5	ASSGAGTGADQPQH
TRBD1	TRBV5-1	TRBJ2-3	ANRQGDGTDTQY
NA	TRBV5-8	TRBJ1-2	ASSLFGRPGYT
NA	TRBV29-1	TRBJ2-5	SANGAQETQY
NA	TRBV29-1	TRBJ1-2	SVATGDYGYT
NA	TRBV2	TRBJ1-5	ASSWGQADQPQH
NA	TRBV11-2	TRBJ1-6	ASKFLGGVNSPLH
TRBD1	TRBV2	TRBJ1-1	ASSYTGVVNTEAF
TRBD1	TRBV25-1	TRBJ1-2	ASSEGDRYGYT
NA	TRBV18	TRBJ1-5	ASSPSAGSYSNQPQH
TRBD1	TRBV11-2	TRBJ1-2	ASSPGQGANYGYT
NA	TRBV15	TRBJ1-2	ATSRPSEYYGYT
TRBD2	TRBV7-2	TRBJ2-1	ASSLAPTSGGQNEQF
NA	TRBV2	TRBJ1-5	ASSDRGSSNQPQH
TRBD2	TRBV6-5	TRBJ2-7	ASRLRREGTYEQY
NA	TRBV2	TRBJ1-5	ASTEGQGRQPQH
NA	TRBV7-3	TRBJ2-1	ASSLGLSDHNEQF
TRBD1	TRBV7-9	TRBJ1-6	ASLDRGNSPLH
TRBD1	TRBV18	TRBJ2-1	ASSPETGVNEQF
NA	TRBV7-3	TRBJ1-1	ASSLNRDPNTEAF
TRBD1	TRBV6-5	TRBJ2-5	ASSFRWQGAGETQY
TRBD1	TRBV6-2/TRBV6-3	TRBJ1-5	ASSPKIQGVSNQPQH
NA	TRBV6-5	TRBJ2-1	ASSRTEYNEQF
TRBD1	TRBV4-2	TRBJ1-5	ASSLTGTEYQPQH
NA	TRBV28	TRBJ1-2	ASSSGPPVGYT
NA	TRBV7-9	TRBJ2-5	ASSPRETQY
TRBD1	TRBV3-1/TRBV3-2	TRBJ1-2	ASRRIGTGGLYGYT
TRBD2	TRBV4-1	TRBJ2-1	ASSQGGGEQF